This T cell receptor beta chain was identified during a study of radiotherapy plus CTLA-4 blockade in lung cancer. About the study: Patients showed objective responses in roughly 19% of cases and disease control in approximately 28%. Study conclusions and caveats: Early blood T cell clone dynamics reportedly forecast response best, with interferon-beta. Radiotherapy was combined with ipilimumab, and tumor-derived TCR clones then expanded in blood.

A remark on this clone: Its antigen is as yet unknown.

V was pared by 4 bases and J by 3 bases, with 7 bases of the junction left unmatched. Germline V gives CDR1 SGHAT, CDR2 FQNNGV. This CDR3 spans 15 amino acids. Measured with immunoSEQ multiplex PCR; TCRdb has only the in-frame clones, and not every one. This sample carries 80,000 to 100,000 clones, about 81% of them seen once, and the ten largest clones take around 3.6%. The sequence was obtained from a human donor with non-small cell lung cancer who had a partial response to radiotherapy plus ipilimumab. Material: peripheral blood, obtained from a patient treated with radiotherapy plus ipilimumab. The chain links TRBV11-2 to TRBJ2-7; 9 nucleotides align to TRBD1. The CDR3 loop is CASSSGTGIYYEQYF. The CDR3 DNA reads as TGTGCCAGCAGCTCCGGGACAGGGATTTACTACGAGCAGTACTTC.